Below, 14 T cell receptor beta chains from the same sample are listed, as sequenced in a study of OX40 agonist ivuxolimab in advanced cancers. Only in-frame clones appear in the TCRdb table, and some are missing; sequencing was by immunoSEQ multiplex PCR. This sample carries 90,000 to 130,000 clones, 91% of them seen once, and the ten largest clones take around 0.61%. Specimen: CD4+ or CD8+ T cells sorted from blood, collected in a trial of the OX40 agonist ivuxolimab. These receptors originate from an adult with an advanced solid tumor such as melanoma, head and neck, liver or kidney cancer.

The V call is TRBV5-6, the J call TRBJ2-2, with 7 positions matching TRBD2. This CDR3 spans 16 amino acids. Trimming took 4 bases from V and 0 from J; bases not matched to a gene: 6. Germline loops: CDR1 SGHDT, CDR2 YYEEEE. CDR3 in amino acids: CASSLYSGTNTGELFF. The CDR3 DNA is TGTGCCAGCAGCCTATACAGCGGGACGAACACCGGGGAGCTGTTTTTT.

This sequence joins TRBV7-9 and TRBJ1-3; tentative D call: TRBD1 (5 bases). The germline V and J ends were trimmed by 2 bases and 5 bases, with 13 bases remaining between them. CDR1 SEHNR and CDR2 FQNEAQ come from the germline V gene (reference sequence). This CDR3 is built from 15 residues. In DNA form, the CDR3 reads TGTGCCAGCAGCTTATGGCAGGGCCAGAGAAACACCATATATTTT. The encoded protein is CASSLWQGQRNTIYF.

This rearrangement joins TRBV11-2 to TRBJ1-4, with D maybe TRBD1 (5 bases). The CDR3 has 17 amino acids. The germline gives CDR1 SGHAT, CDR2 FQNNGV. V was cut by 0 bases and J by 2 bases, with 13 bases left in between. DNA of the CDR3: TGTGCCAGCAGCTTAGATCGTGGGGGGACGACTAATGAAAAACTGTTTTTT. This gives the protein CASSLDRGGTTNEKLFF.

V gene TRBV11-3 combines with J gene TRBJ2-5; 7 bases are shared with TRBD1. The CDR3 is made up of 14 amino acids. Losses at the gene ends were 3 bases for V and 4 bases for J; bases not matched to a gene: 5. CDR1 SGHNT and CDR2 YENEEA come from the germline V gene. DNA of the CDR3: TGTGCCAGCAGCTTGCTACAGGGGTTAGAGACCCAGTACTTC. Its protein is CASSLLQGLETQYF.

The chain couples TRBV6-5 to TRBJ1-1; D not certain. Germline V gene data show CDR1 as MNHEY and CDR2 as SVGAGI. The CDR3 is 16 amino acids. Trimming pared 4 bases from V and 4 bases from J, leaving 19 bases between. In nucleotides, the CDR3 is TGTGCCAGCAGTTCGCGGACGGGCCCCCGGGGCACTGAAGCTTTCTTT. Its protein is CASSSRTGPRGTEAFF.

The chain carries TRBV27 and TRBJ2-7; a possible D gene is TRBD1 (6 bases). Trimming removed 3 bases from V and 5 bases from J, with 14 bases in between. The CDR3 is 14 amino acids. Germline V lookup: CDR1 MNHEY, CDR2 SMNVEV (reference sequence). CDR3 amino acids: CASSFTGNFDEQYF. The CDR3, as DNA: TGTGCCAGCAGTTTCACAGGGAACTTCGACGAGCAGTACTTC.

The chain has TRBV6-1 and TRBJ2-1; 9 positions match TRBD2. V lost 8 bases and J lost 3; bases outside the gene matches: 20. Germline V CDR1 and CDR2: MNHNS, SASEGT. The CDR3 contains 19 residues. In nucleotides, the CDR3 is TGTGCCAGCGGTGCGCTTCCTAGCGGGAATTTCGCCTTCTACAATGAGCAGTTCTTC. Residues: CASGALPSGNFAFYNEQFF.

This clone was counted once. CDR3 amino acids: CASSPGGLSSYNEQFF. CDR3 nucleotides: TGCGCCAGCAGCCCAGGCGGGTTGAGCTCCTACAATGAGCAGTTCTTC. This rearrangement joins TRBV5-1 to TRBJ2-1; the D gene is possibly TRBD2 (5 bases). Trimming cost V 4 bases and J 0 bases, with 14 bases left between them. CDR1 and CDR2 from the germline V gene are SGHRS and YFSETQ. The CDR3 has 16 amino acids.

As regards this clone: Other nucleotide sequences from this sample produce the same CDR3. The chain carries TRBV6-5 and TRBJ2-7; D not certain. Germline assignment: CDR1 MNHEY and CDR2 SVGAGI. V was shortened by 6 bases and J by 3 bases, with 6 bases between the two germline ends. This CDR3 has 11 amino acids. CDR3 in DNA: TGTGCCAGCAGCCATCACTACGAGCAGTACTTC. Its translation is CASSHHYEQYF.

The CDR3 sequence is CASSFGQTNQPQHF. The CDR3 DNA sequence: TGTGCCAGTAGTTTCGGACAGACTAATCAGCCCCAGCATTTT. The V call is TRBV19, the J call TRBJ1-5; TRBD1 is a possible D gene (6 bases). Trimming shortened V by 5 bases and J by 4 bases, and 12 bases separated the two germline ends. This CDR3 spans 14 amino acids. Germline V gene data show CDR1 as LNHDA and CDR2 as SQIVND (reference sequence).

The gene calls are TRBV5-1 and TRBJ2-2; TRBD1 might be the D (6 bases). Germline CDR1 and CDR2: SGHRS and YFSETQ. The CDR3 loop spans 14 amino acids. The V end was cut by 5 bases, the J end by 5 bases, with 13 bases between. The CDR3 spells CASRRGYGTGELFF. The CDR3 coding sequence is TGCGCCAGCAGGAGGGGGTATGGGACCGGGGAGCTGTTTTTT.

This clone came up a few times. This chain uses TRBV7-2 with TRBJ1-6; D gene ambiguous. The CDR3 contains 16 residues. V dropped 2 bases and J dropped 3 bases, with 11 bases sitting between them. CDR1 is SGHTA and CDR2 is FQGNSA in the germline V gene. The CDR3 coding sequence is TGTGCCAGCAGCTTACAACCCACGAGCTATAATTCACCCCTCCACTTT. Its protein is CASSLQPTSYNSPLHF. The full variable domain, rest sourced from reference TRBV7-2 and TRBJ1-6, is GAGVSQSPSNKVTEKGKDVELRCDPISGHTALYWYRQSLGQGLEFLIYFQGNSAPDKSGLPSDRFSAERTGGSVSTLTIQRTQQEDSAVYLCASSLQPTSYNSPLHFGNGTRLTVT.

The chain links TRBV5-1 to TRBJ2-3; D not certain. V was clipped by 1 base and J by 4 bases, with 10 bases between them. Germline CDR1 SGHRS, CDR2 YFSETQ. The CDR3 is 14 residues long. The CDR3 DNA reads TGCGCCAGCAGCTTGAGGCCCGCCGCAGATACGCAGTATTTT. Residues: CASSLRPAADTQYF.

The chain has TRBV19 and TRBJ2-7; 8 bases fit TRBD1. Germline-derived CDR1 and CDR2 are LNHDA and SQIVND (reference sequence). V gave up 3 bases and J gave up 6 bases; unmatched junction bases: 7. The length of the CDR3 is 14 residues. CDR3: CASSIQGAVSEQYF. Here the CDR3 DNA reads TGTGCCAGTAGTATTCAGGGGGCCGTTTCCGAGCAGTACTTC.